This T cell receptor beta chain comes out of a study of cytomegalovirus exposure and HLA in healthy donors. Study details: In a later analysis, it was reported that the approximately 120 validation repertoires had been produced on the same platform as the 500 to 750 repertoires belonging to the first cohort.

Germline CDR1 and CDR2: LGHNA and YSLEER. The length of the CDR3 is 16 residues. V was pared by 0 bases and J by 6 bases, with 14 bases between. Generated by immunoSEQ multiplex PCR, the TCRdb table keeps only in-frame clones and is missing some. In the table there are 70,000 or so clones, less than 95% of which are singletons. The rearrangement joins TRBV4-3 to TRBJ2-2; perhaps TRBD2 as D (7 bases). The sequenced material came from PBMCs. The TCR comes from a woman between 18 and 29 years old in good health and CMV-seronegative. Here the CDR3 DNA reads TGCGCCAGCAGCCAAGATGAGGGGGGGAGGGCCGGGGAGCTGTTTTTT. Translated: CASSQDEGGRAGELFF.